This T cell receptor (beta chain) was sequenced in a study of blood T cell repertoires in COVID-19. This clone appeared once. V shed 2 bases and J shed 6 bases, with 11 bases lying between them. CDR3 length: 13 residues. Germline lookup yields CDR1 SGDLS and CDR2 YYNGEE. This table comes from immunoSEQ multiplex PCR, and its TCRdb copy is limited to in-frame clones, with some not included. The sample contains a few hundred thousand clones, just under 90% of which appear only once. The receptor comes from a man aged 55 to 70 who had recovered from COVID-19. The chain couples TRBV9 to TRBJ1-1; no reliable D call. The sample taken for sequencing was peripheral blood. CDR3 DNA sequence: TGTGCCAGCAGCGTTAGTACGGGGTCTGAAGCTTTCTTT. It specifies CASSVSTGSEAFF. The full variable domain, its missing parts supplied by reference TRBV9 and TRBJ1-1, is DSGVTQTPKHLITATGQRVTLRCSPRSGDLSVYWYQQSLDQGLQFLIQYYNGEERAKGNILERFSAQQFPDLHSELNLSSLELGDSALYFCASSVSTGSEAFFGQGTRLTVV.